These 32 T cell receptor beta chains were all obtained from the same sample, sequenced in a study of blood T cells in healthy people across ages (dated by TCRdb to about 2015). The method behind the library was 5' RACE. Sequencing instrument: Illumina HiSeq 2500. A second PCR of roughly 7 to 12 cycles was run with a J-beta primer mix and a sample-barcoded 5' primer. Using fastp at Q25 and MiXCR, TCRdb reprocessed the public reads and kept productive beta chains. One record per CDR3 amino acid sequence lists the most common genes and DNA. The sample has about a million distinct CDR3 sequences on record, 51% of them singletons. Roughly 23% of the sample comes from the top ten. Sequencing used blood. Receptor source: an older woman in good health.

The V call is TRBV20-1, the J call TRBJ2-5; D might be TRBD1 (6 bases). The germline V and J ends were trimmed by 6 bases and 3 bases, with 14 bases remaining between them. There are 13 residues in the CDR3. CDR1 DFQATT and CDR2 SNEGSKA come from the germline V gene (reference sequence). This chain's CDR3 is CSATPGHEETQYF. In DNA, the CDR3 is TGCAGTGCAACCCCGGGACACGAAGAGACCCAGTACTTC.

This clonotype occurred a few times. The V gene is TRBV6-6, the J gene TRBJ2-4; TRBD2 matches at 7 bases. V lost 7 bases, J lost 4 bases, and 7 bases stayed unmatched. The CDR3 is 14 amino acids. Germline CDR1 is MNHNY and CDR2 is SVGAGI (reference sequence). The CDR3 loop reads CASMGSSGKNIQYF. The DNA of the CDR3 is TGTGCCAGCATGGGGAGTAGCGGGAAAAACATTCAGTACTTC.

The V gene is TRBV7-8, the J gene TRBJ2-1; 7 positions match TRBD2. Losses at the gene ends were 5 bases for V and 5 bases for J; bases not matched to a gene: 12. CDR1 is SGHVS and CDR2 is FQNEAQ in the germline V gene. This CDR3 contains 16 residues. The CDR3 DNA reads as TGTGCCAGCAGCACGGTTCGCGGGAGAGGAGACAATGAGCAGTTCTTC. Its translation: CASSTVRGRGDNEQFF. Filled out from reference TRBV7-8 and TRBJ2-1, the complete variable domain reads GAGVSQSPRYKVAKRGQDVALRCDPISGHVSLFWYQQALGQGPEFLTYFQNEAQLDKSGLPSDRFFAERPEGSVSTLKIQRTQQEDSAVYLCASSTVRGRGDNEQFFGPGTRLTVL.

V is TRBV7-7 and J is TRBJ2-3; D is perhaps TRBD1 (5 bases). This CDR3 is built from 13 residues. The germline CDR1 and CDR2 sequences are SSHAT and FNYEAQ (reference sequence). V was cut by 6 bases and J by 5 bases, with 12 bases left in between. The CDR3 sequence is CASSKAGLDTQYF. The CDR3 DNA reads as TGTGCCAGCAGTAAGGCAGGGTTAGATACGCAGTATTTT.

This rearrangement joins TRBV27 to TRBJ1-6; a possible D gene is TRBD1 (6 bases). V lost 6 bases, J lost 6 bases, and 12 bases lay in between. The length of the CDR3 is 14 residues. The V gene's germline CDR1 is MNHEY and CDR2 SMNVEV (reference sequence). The CDR3 region has the DNA TGTGCCAGCAGACTCGACAGGATTAATTCACCCCTCCACTTT. Translated: CASRLDRINSPLHF.

This chain links TRBV5-1 with TRBJ2-4; the D call may be TRBD1 or TRBD2 (7 bases each). The last part of the DNA fits TRBJ2-7 better; the J call may be wrong. In germline, CDR1 is SGHRS, CDR2 YFSETQ. This CDR3 is built from 15 residues. The CDR3 coding sequence is TGCGCCAGCAGCTTGGGAGCGGGACAGAAGAACGAGCAGTACTTC. It translates to CASSLGAGQKNEQYF.

The CDR3, as DNA: TGTGCCACCAGCAGAGATCTGGGGGAATCCTACGAGCAGTACTTC. Its protein product is CATSRDLGESYEQYF. V and J are TRBV15 and TRBJ2-7; the D gene could be TRBD1 or TRBD2 (5 bases each). The CDR3 contains 15 residues. CDR1 and CDR2 from the germline V gene are LNHNV and YYDKDF (reference sequence). V was shortened by 0 bases and J by 1 base, with 10 bases between the two germline ends.

The chain is built from TRBV9 and TRBJ2-7, with D perhaps matching TRBD1 or TRBD2 (6 bases each). Germline V gene data show CDR1 as SGDLS and CDR2 as YYNGEE. V was pared by 0 bases and J by 5 bases, with 12 bases between. The CDR3 is made up of 14 amino acids. The DNA for the CDR3 is TGTGCCAGCAGCGTAGTTGGGGGGCAAGACGAGCAGTACTTC. This sequence encodes CASSVVGGQDEQYF.

As for this clonotype: This sequence may be a read error, since a much larger clone differs from it by one base. J is TRBJ2-3 and V is TRBV11-2; D possibly corresponds to TRBD2 (6 bases). Germline CDR1 is SGHAT and CDR2 is FQNNGV. This CDR3 spans 14 amino acids. V lost 5 bases, J lost 4 bases, and 13 bases lay in between. CDR3 loop: CASSPAGLADTQYF. As DNA, the CDR3 is TGTGCCAGCAGCCCGGCGGGGCTCGCAGATACGCAGTATTTT. Drawing the rest from reference TRBV11-2 and TRBJ2-3, the complete variable domain is EAGVAQSPRYKIIEKRQSVAFWCNPISGHATLYWYQQILGQGPKLLIQFQNNGVVDDSQLPKDRFSAERLKGVDSTLKIQPAKLEDSAVYLCASSPAGLADTQYFGPGTRLTVL.

The chain carries TRBV6-5 and TRBJ2-1, with 7 bases aligning to TRBD1. CDR3 length: 16 residues. Trimming took 4 bases from V and 4 from J; bases not matched to a gene: 10. Germline lookup yields CDR1 MNHEY and CDR2 SVGAGI. CDR3 DNA sequence: TGTGCCAGCAGTTCGCCTAGTAGGGGGCCTTACAATGAGCAGTTCTTC. It specifies CASSSPSRGPYNEQFF.

This clonotype was recorded a few times. The chain uses TRBV20-1 and TRBJ1-2; D unresolved. The V gene's germline CDR1 is DFQATT and CDR2 SNEGSKA (reference sequence). The CDR3 consists of 13 residues. V lost 4 bases to trimming and J lost 4 bases, with 13 bases between them. The CDR3 sequence: CSATLGRIYGYTF. The CDR3 region has the DNA TGCAGTGCTACCCTTGGACGGATCTATGGCTACACCTTC.

The chain carries TRBV7-9 and TRBJ2-5; 7 bases agree with TRBD2. The J segment lost 11 bases and the V segment lost 5 bases, leaving 17 bases of the junction unmatched. The CDR3 spans 15 residues. Germline CDR1 reads SEHNR; CDR2 reads FQNEAQ (reference sequence). The CDR3 nucleotides read TGTGCCAGCAGCCGGGAGGTGCGGGACGGCGATGAGCAGTACTTC. Its translation: CASSREVRDGDEQYF. Using reference TRBV7-9 and TRBJ2-5 for the parts outside the CDR3, the full variable domain is DTGVSQNPRHKITKRGQNVTFRCDPISEHNRLYWYRQTLGQGPEFLTYFQNEAQLEKSRLLSDRFSAERPKGSFSTLEIQRTEQGDSAMYLCASSREVRDGDEQYFGPGTRLLVL.

The rearrangement joins TRBV3-1 to TRBJ2-3, with 9 bases aligning to TRBD1. CDR1 is LGHDT, CDR2 YNNKEL, per germline (reference sequence). The V gene end was trimmed by 4 bases and the J gene end by 4 bases; junction bases not matched to a gene: 3. CDR3 length: 14 residues. CDR3 coding DNA: TGTGCCAGCAGCCGAACAGGGGGCCCAGATACGCAGTATTTT. It yields the protein CASSRTGGPDTQYF.

The chain links TRBV4-1 to TRBJ1-6, with 9 nucleotides matching TRBD1. In germline, CDR1 is MGHRA, CDR2 YSYEKL. V gave up 4 bases and J gave up 8 bases; unmatched junction bases: 3. The CDR3 loop spans 14 amino acids. DNA of the CDR3: TGCGCCAGCAGCCTACGGACAGGGGATTCACCCCTCCACTTT. Its protein product is CASSLRTGDSPLHF.

The J gene is TRBJ2-7, the V gene TRBV20-1, with 7 bases aligning to TRBD2. The CDR3 spans 14 residues. V was clipped by 1 base and J by 0 bases; unmatched bases: 3. Germline V gene lookup returns CDR1 DFQATT and CDR2 SNEGSKA (reference sequence). The CDR3, as DNA: TGCAGTGCTAGAGCGGGAGGAAGCTCCTACGAGCAGTACTTC. It translates to CSARAGGSSYEQYF.

Only a few counts were recorded for this clonotype. The V and J genes are TRBV4-3 and TRBJ2-3; TRBD2 matches at 10 bases. In germline, CDR1 is LGHNA, CDR2 YSLEER. Germline trimming cut 0 bases from V and 5 bases from J; bases unmatched to any gene: 14. The CDR3 is 19 amino acids. CDR3 sequence: CASSQDPSELAGVGDTQYF. The CDR3 coding sequence is TGCGCCAGCAGCCAAGATCCCTCGGAGCTAGCGGGAGTCGGAGATACGCAGTATTTT.

V usage is TRBV20-1 and J usage is TRBJ2-5; possibly TRBD1 for D (6 bases). The end of the DNA fits TRBJ2-7 better, so the J call may be wrong. The CDR3 consists of 12 residues. Germline CDR1 DFQATT, CDR2 SNEGSKA (reference sequence). As DNA, the CDR3 is TGCAGTGCTCCCAGGGGCCCCTACGAGCAGTACTTC. Its translation is CSAPRGPYEQYF.

The CDR3 DNA reads TGCGCCAGCAGCTTTGGGACAGTAAGCGTTACGGATACGCAGTATTTT. This translates into CASSFGTVSVTDTQYF. The chain recombines TRBV5-1 with TRBJ2-3; TRBD1 aligns across 7 bases. CDR3 size: 16 residues. From germline, CDR1 is SGHRS and CDR2 YFSETQ. V trimming: 2 bases; J trimming: 6 bases; junction bases outside the gene matches: 12.

This clonotype appeared a few times. V and J are TRBV6-2 or TRBV6-3 and TRBJ2-1; TRBD2 aligns across 9 bases. V lost 5 bases and J lost 3; bases outside the gene matches: 11. Germline values: CDR1 MNHEY, CDR2 SVGEGT. This CDR3 region has 17 residues. For the CDR3, the DNA is TGTGCCAGCAGTACTCTCCGGACTAGCGTGTACTACAATGAGCAGTTCTTC. This sequence encodes CASSTLRTSVYYNEQFF.

The V call is TRBV21-1, the J call TRBJ2-7; TRBD1 is taken as the D call from the table, unchecked against the DNA. TRBV21-1 is a known pseudogene. CDR3 length: 14 amino acids. The CDR3 DNA is TGTGCCAGCGGGGATAATGGGGACCACTACGAGCAGTACTTC. It is translated as CASGDNGDHYEQYF.

The chain has TRBV19 and TRBJ2-1; D not resolved. Germline V gene lookup returns CDR1 LNHDA and CDR2 SQIVND (reference sequence). Trimming removed 3 bases at V and 8 bases at J, with 14 bases between. The CDR3 runs to 14 residues. The CDR3: CASSIPRAPYEQFF. The CDR3 DNA sequence: TGTGCCAGTAGTATCCCCCGGGCCCCATATGAGCAGTTCTTC.

CDR3 in amino acids: CASRRPGQGGEQYF. Written as DNA, the CDR3 is TGTGCCAGCAGGCGTCCGGGACAGGGGGGCGAGCAGTACTTC. This rearrangement joins TRBV28 to TRBJ2-5; 11 nucleotides align to TRBD1. The J call is doubtful: the DNA matches TRBJ2-7 better. CDR3 length: 14 residues. Germline V CDR1 and CDR2: MDHEN, SYDVKM.

The chain combines TRBV6-2 or TRBV6-3 with TRBJ2-3; D not certain. V lost 9 bases and J lost 0, with 7 bases in between. In germline, CDR1 is MNHEY, CDR2 SVGEGT. The CDR3 loop spans 12 amino acids. CDR3 region: CASFQSTDTQYF. Written as DNA, the CDR3 is TGTGCCAGTTTCCAGAGCACAGATACGCAGTATTTT.

The rearrangement uses TRBV4-2 and TRBJ2-3; a weak D match, TRBD2 (6 bases). Germline assignment: CDR1 LGHNA and CDR2 YNFKEQ. The CDR3 extends over 17 amino acids. The V and J ends lost 0 bases and 5 bases respectively, with 18 bases between them. The CDR3 loop is CASSQERFSGAQDTQYF. The CDR3 nucleotides read TGTGCCAGCAGCCAAGAACGATTTAGCGGAGCACAAGATACGCAGTATTTT.

The chain recombines TRBV20-1 with TRBJ1-1; D is uncertain. The V gene lost 6 bases and the J gene lost 5 bases, with 7 bases spanning the gap. Germline V CDR1 and CDR2: DFQATT, SNEGSKA (reference sequence). The CDR3 sequence is 10 residues long. The CDR3 spells CSAFDTEAFF. CDR3 sequence (DNA): TGCAGTGCCTTCGATACTGAAGCTTTCTTT.

Of note for this clonotype: A clone one base away is much larger, so this may be a read error. The chain employs TRBV3-1 and TRBJ2-5; tentatively, D is TRBD2 (5 bases). There are 11 residues in the CDR3. Germline V gene data show CDR1 as LGHDT and CDR2 as YNNKEL (reference sequence). V was shortened by 1 base and J by 9 bases, with 6 bases between the two germline ends. Written as DNA, the CDR3 is TGTGCCAGCAGCCAAGCGGAGGCCCAGTACTTC. Translated: CASSQAEAQYF.

This chain links TRBV28 with TRBJ1-5; no reliable D call. This CDR3 region has 16 residues. The V gene lost 5 bases and the J gene lost 0 bases, with 14 bases spanning the gap. Germline V gives CDR1 MDHEN, CDR2 SYDVKM. The CDR3 nucleotides read TGTGCCAGCAGTCCTCTCTGGGCAGGTAGCAATCAGCCCCAGCATTTT. Its protein product is CASSPLWAGSNQPQHF.

This sequence joins TRBV4-3 and TRBJ2-5; D is possibly TRBD2 (6 bases). The germline V and J ends were trimmed by 0 bases and 2 bases, with 19 bases remaining between them. Germline assignment: CDR1 LGHNA and CDR2 YSLEER. This CDR3 comprises 18 residues. CDR3 in amino acids: CASSQDFVTSTAQETQYF. DNA for the CDR3: TGCGCCAGCAGCCAAGATTTCGTCACTAGCACCGCACAAGAGACCCAGTACTTC.

Concerning this clonotype: A read error may produce the germline difference seen at one junction end. The chain couples TRBV6-6 to TRBJ2-3; TRBD2 matches 13 bases. Germline assignment: CDR1 MNHNY and CDR2 SVGAGI (reference sequence). CDR3 length equals 16 residues. The CDR3 DNA is TGTGCCAGCACCCCACTAGCGGGAGGGCCGGCAGATACGCTGTATTTT. Protein product: CASTPLAGGPADTLYF.

The V call is TRBV18, the J call TRBJ2-2; D is undetermined. Trimming removed 5 bases from V and 0 bases from J, with 7 bases in between. In germline, CDR1 is KGHSH, CDR2 LQKENI. The CDR3 is 14 amino acids. For the CDR3, the DNA is TGTGCCAGCTCATCATTGCCGAACACCGGGGAGCTGTTTTTT. Amino acid sequence: CASSSLPNTGELFF.

This chain connects TRBV3-1 to TRBJ2-3, with 10 bases aligning to TRBD2. Germline V gene sequence: CDR1 LGHDT, CDR2 YNNKEL (reference sequence). CDR3 size: 16 residues. V lost 4 bases and J lost 4; bases outside the gene matches: 8. CDR3 in DNA: TGTGCCAGCAGCCTCACGACTAGCGGGTCGGCAGATACGCAGTATTTT. Translation gives CASSLTTSGSADTQYF.

This chain links TRBV28 with TRBJ2-1; D is uncertain. This CDR3 region has 16 residues. CDR1 is MDHEN, CDR2 SYDVKM, per germline. V lost 4 bases to trimming and J lost 0 bases, with 13 bases between them. The CDR3 protein is CASSSSTSSSYNEQFF. In DNA, the CDR3 is TGTGCCAGCAGTTCGTCGACATCTAGCTCCTACAATGAGCAGTTCTTC.